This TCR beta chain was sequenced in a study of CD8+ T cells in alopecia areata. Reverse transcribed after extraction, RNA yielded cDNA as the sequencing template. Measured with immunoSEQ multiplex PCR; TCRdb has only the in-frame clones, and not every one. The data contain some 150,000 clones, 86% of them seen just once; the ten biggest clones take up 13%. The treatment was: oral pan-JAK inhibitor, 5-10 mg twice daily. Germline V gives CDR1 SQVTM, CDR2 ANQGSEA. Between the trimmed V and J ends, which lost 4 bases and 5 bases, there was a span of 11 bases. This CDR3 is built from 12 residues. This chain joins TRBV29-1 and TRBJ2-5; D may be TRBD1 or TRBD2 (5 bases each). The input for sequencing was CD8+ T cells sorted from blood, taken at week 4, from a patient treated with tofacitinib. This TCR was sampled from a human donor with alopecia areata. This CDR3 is CSVVRGEETQYF. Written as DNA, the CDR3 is TGCAGCGTTGTGAGGGGAGAGGAGACCCAGTACTTC.